The source of this T cell receptor (beta chain) is a study of T cells after yellow fever vaccination. The wider study: Some fractions had low cell numbers, and these were prepared with SMART-Seq v4 Ultra Low Input.

The study, taken as a whole, reports: After the booster, about 95% of CD4 and about 90% of CD8 primary-response clones were re-detected. Some clonotypes, a small share, were shared between CD4 and CD8 compartments. FACS-sorted repertoires could contain abundant clonotypes contaminating from the bulk population.

TCRdb redid the calling of the 5' RACE reads with MiXCR, one entry per CDR3 protein. Here the sample spans 620,000 or so distinct CDR3 sequences, approximately 13% being singletons. Comment on this clonotype: What it recognizes is unknown.

Sequenced material: PBMCs, taken on the day of the yellow fever booster vaccination. This clonotype was obtained from a man aged 25-45 years who received the YFV17D yellow fever vaccine.

The DNA of the CDR3 is TGTGCCAGCAGCTCAACAGGGGGCTTCGATGAGCAGTTCTTC. Translation: CASSSTGGFDEQFF. V is TRBV7-9 and J is TRBJ2-1, with 9 bases that match TRBD1. Trimming at V came to 4 bases and at J to 8 bases, leaving 6 bases not matched to a gene. CDR1 is SEHNR, CDR2 FQNEAQ, per germline (reference sequence). The CDR3 has 14 residues. Full variable domain (rest looked up from reference TRBV7-9 and TRBJ2-1): DTGVSQNPRHKITKRGQNVTFRCDPISEHNRLYWYRQTLGQGPEFLTYFQNEAQLEKSRLLSDRFSAERPKGSFSTLEIQRTEQGDSAMYLCASSSTGGFDEQFFGPGTRLTVL.